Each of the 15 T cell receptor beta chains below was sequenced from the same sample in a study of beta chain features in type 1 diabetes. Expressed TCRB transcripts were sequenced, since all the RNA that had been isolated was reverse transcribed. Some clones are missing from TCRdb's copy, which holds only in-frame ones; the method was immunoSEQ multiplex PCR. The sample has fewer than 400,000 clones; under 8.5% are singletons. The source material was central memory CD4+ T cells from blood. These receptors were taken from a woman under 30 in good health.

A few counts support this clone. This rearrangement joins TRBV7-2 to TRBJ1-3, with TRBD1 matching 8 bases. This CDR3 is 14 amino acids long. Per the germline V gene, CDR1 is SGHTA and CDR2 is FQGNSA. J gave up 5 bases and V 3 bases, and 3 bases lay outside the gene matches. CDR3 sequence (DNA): TGTGCCAGCAGCTTGGACAGGGAAAGAAACACCATATATTTT. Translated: CASSLDRERNTIYF. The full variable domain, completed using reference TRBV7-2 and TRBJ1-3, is GAGVSQSPSNKVTEKGKDVELRCDPISGHTALYWYRQSLGQGLEFLIYFQGNSAPDKSGLPSDRFSAERTGGSVSTLTIQRTQQEDSAVYLCASSLDRERNTIYFGEGSWLTVV.

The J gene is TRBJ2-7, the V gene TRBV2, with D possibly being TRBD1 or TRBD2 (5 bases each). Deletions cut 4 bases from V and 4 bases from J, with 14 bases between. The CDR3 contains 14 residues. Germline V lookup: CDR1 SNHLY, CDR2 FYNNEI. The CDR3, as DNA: TGTGCCAGCAGTGTTGAGGGACCACGTTACGAGCAGTACTTC. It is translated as CASSVEGPRYEQYF.

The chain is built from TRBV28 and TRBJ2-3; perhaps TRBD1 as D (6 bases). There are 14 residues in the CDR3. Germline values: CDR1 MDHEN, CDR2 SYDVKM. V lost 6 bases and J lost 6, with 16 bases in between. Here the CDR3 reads CASSHLGAGDTQYF. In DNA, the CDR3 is TGTGCCAGCAGCCACTTGGGGGCCGGGGATACGCAGTATTTT.

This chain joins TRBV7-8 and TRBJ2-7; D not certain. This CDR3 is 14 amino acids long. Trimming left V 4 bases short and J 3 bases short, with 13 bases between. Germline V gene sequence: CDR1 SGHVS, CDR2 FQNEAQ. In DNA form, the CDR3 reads TGTGCCAGCAGCTCCCCGCGCTACGGCTACGAGCAGTACTTC. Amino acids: CASSSPRYGYEQYF.

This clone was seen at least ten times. As DNA, the CDR3 is TGCGCCAGCAGCTTGGGGGACAGACCTACTAATGAGCAGTTCTTC. Amino acids: CASSLGDRPTNEQFF. The chain couples TRBV5-1 to TRBJ2-1; 7 nucleotides agree with TRBD1. The CDR3 loop spans 15 amino acids. With 0 bases clipped from V and 7 bases from J, the junction kept 7 bases outside the gene matches. Germline CDR1 and CDR2: SGHRS and YFSETQ. Complete variable domain (other parts from reference TRBV5-1 and TRBJ2-1): KAGVTQTPRYLIKTRGQQVTLSCSPISGHRSVSWYQQTPGQGLQFLFEYFSETQRNKGNFPGRFSGRQFSNSRSEMNVSTLELGDSALYLCASSLGDRPTNEQFFGPGTRLTVL.

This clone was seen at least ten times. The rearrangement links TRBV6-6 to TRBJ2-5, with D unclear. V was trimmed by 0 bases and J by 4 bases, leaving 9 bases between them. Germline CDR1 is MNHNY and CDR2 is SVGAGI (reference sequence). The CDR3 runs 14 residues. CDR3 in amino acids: CASSYSPTRETQYF. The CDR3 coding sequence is TGTGCCAGCAGTTACTCGCCTACGCGAGAGACCCAGTACTTC.

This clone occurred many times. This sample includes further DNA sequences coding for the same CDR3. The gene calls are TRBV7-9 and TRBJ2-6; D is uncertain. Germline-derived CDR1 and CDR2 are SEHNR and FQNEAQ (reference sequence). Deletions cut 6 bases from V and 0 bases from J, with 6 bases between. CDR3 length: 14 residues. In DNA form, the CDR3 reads TGTGCCAGCAGTTTCCACTCTGGGGCCAACGTCCTGACTTTC. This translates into CASSFHSGANVLTF.

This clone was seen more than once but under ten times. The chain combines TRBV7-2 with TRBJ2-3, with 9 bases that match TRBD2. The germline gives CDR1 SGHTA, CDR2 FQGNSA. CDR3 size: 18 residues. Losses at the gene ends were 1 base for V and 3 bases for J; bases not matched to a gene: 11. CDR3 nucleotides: TGTGCCAGCAGCTTAGTTGCGGGTAGCGGGAGAACTACAGATACGCAGTATTTT. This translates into CASSLVAGSGRTTDTQYF.

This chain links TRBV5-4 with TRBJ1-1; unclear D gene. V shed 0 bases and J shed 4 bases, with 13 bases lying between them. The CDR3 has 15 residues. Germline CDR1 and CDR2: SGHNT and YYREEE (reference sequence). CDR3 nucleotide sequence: TGTGCCAGCAGCTTGGGACGGGGATTGGGCACTGAAGCTTTCTTT. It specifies CASSLGRGLGTEAFF.

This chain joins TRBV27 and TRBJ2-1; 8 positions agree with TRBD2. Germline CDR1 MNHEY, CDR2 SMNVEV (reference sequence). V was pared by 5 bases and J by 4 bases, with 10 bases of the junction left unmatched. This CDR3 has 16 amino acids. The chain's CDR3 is CASSLRITSGYNEQFF. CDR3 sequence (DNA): TGTGCCAGCAGTCTAAGAATCACTAGCGGTTACAATGAGCAGTTCTTC.

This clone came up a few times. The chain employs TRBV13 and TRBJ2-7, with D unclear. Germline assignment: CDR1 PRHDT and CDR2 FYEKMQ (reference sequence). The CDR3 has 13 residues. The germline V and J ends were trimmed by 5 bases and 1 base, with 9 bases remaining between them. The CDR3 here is CASSQSRSYEQYF. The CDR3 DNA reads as TGTGCCAGCAGCCAGAGCCGTTCCTACGAGCAGTACTTC.

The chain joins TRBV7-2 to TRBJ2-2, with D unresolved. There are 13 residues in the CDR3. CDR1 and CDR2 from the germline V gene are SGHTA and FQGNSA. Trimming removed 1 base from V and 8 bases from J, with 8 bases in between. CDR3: CASSLGLGGELFF. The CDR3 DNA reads TGTGCCAGCAGCTTAGGTTTAGGAGGGGAGCTGTTTTTT.

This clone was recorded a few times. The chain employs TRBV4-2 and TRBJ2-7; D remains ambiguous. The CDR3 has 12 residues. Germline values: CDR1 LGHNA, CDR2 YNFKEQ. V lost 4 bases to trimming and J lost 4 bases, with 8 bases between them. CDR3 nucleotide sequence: TGTGCCAGCAGCCGGATCGGGTACGAGCAGTACTTC. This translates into CASSRIGYEQYF.

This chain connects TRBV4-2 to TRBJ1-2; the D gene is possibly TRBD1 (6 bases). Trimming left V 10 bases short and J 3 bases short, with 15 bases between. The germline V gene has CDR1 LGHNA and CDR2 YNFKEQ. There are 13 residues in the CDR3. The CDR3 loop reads CATKQGPDYGYTF. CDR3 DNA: TGTGCCACGAAACAGGGTCCTGACTATGGCTACACCTTC.

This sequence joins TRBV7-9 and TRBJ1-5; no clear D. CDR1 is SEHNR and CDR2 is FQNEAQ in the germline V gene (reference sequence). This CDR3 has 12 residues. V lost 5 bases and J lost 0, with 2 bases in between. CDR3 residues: CASSLSNQPQHF. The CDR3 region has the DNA TGTGCCAGCAGCCTTAGCAATCAGCCCCAGCATTTT.